This TCR beta chain is drawn from a study of T cell changes during pregnancy in multiple sclerosis. The J segment lost 2 bases and the V segment lost 3 bases, leaving 2 bases of the junction unmatched. The CDR3 covers 14 residues. Germline values: CDR1 MRHNA, CDR2 SNTAGT. TCRdb's table, derived via immunoSEQ multiplex PCR, lists solely in-frame clones and lacks some. The table has approximately 12,000 clones, more than 85% seen once. This material consisted of CD8+ T cells from peripheral blood mononuclear cells, taken in the second trimester of pregnancy. This clonotype was obtained from a female donor in good health, enrolled as a control in a pregnancy study. The chain has TRBV6-4 and TRBJ2-3; 7 nucleotides match TRBD2. CDR3 nucleotides: TGTGCCAGCAGTGAGCTAGCGGACACAGATACGCAGTATTTT. Translation: CASSELADTDTQYF.